These 18 T cell receptor beta chains were all obtained from the same sample, sequenced in a study of T cell repertoires in cytomegalovirus infection. TCRdb reanalysed the reads using MiXCR and keeps one entry per CDR3 protein. This table has hundreds of thousands of distinct CDR3 sequences, around 10% appearing once. Sequenced sample: PBMCs. Every receptor here comes from a human donor in good health (CMV status not recorded). Some clones in this sample may be carry-over from other donors' samples.

The chain couples TRBV29-1 to TRBJ2-1, with 7 bases identical to TRBD2. Per the germline V gene, CDR1 is SQVTM and CDR2 is ANQGSEA. After removal of 8 bases from V and 9 bases from J, the junction contained 10 bases not matched to a gene. The CDR3 length is 12 residues. CDR3 coding DNA: TGCAGCTCCCAGGGAGGGATCGGTGAGCAGTTCTTC. It is translated as CSSQGGIGEQFF.

There are many counts of this clonotype. Just one base apart from a much larger clone, this may be a read error. The rearrangement joins TRBV10-3 to TRBJ2-2; 9 positions agree with TRBD1. CDR3 length equals 15 residues. With V trimmed by 6 bases and J by 1 base, 3 bases remained unmatched. CDR1 is ENHRY, CDR2 SYGVKD, per germline. The CDR3 spells CAISPGQGNTGELFF. CDR3 sequence (DNA): TGTGCCATCAGCCCGGGACAGGGGAACACCGGGGAGCTGTTTTTT.

This clonotype was counted many times. The rearrangement links TRBV20-1 to TRBJ2-5; the D is unclear. This CDR3 region has 15 residues. Germline CDR1 is DFQATT and CDR2 is SNEGSKA (reference sequence). V lost 0 bases to trimming and J lost 5 bases, with 16 bases between them. The CDR3 here is CSARDADWGRETQYF. The CDR3 coding sequence is TGCAGTGCTAGAGACGCCGATTGGGGTCGGGAGACCCAGTACTTC.

The genes are TRBV9 and TRBJ2-3, with D possibly being TRBD2 (5 bases). This CDR3 contains 16 residues. CDR1 SGDLS and CDR2 YYNGEE come from the germline V gene. V was pared by 4 bases and J by 0 bases, with 15 bases between. The DNA for the CDR3 is TGTGCCAGCAGCCTCCGGACTGGTTCTAGCACAGATACGCAGTATTTT. This sequence encodes CASSLRTGSSTDTQYF.

This clonotype was seen just once. CDR3 in DNA: TGCAGTGCTGGACAGGGACGAGGCTACACCTTC. It translates to CSAGQGRGYTF. J is TRBJ1-2 and V is TRBV20-1; 8 positions match TRBD1. The CDR3 is made up of 11 amino acids. V gave up 5 bases and J gave up 8 bases; unmatched junction bases: 4. CDR1 and CDR2 (germline): DFQATT, SNEGSKA (reference sequence).

About this clonotype: A read error may be the cause here, since a much bigger clone is one base away. The chain combines TRBV6-6 with TRBJ2-1; no definite D call. The germline V gene encodes CDR1 MNHNY and CDR2 SVGAGI (reference sequence). The CDR3 covers 11 residues. V lost 8 bases and J lost 8, with 10 bases in between. CDR3 loop: CASYAGHEQFF. Written as DNA, the CDR3 is TGTGCCAGCTATGCAGGACATGAGCAGTTCTTC.

This clonotype was detected ten times or more. This chain connects TRBV6-2 or TRBV6-3 to TRBJ2-5; D is ambiguous. V shed 0 bases and J shed 9 bases, with 14 bases lying between them. The CDR3 contains 14 residues. CDR1 and CDR2 from the germline V gene are MNHEY and SVGEGT. The CDR3 nucleotides are TGTGCCAGCAGTTACTCGAACCAGCCGGTGTCCCAGTACTTC. Residues: CASSYSNQPVSQYF.

This clonotype was recorded many times. The J gene is TRBJ1-1, the V gene TRBV29-1; a possible D gene is TRBD1 (5 bases). The germline CDR1 and CDR2 sequences are SQVTM and ANQGSEA. Trimming took 5 bases from V and 0 from J, leaving 10 bases between them. CDR3 size: 13 residues. CDR3 sequence (DNA): TGCAGCGTTAGCAGGGTAGTGAACACTGAAGCTTTCTTT. This gives the protein CSVSRVVNTEAFF. Looking up the rest from reference TRBV29-1 and TRBJ1-1 gives the full variable domain: SAVISQKPSRDICQRGTSLTIQCQVDSQVTMMFWYRQQPGQSLTLIATANQGSEATYESGFVIDKFPISRPNLTFSTLTVSNMSPEDSSIYLCSVSRVVNTEAFFGQGTRLTVV.

This clonotype came up many times. The chain recombines TRBV27 with TRBJ1-5, with D unresolved. V was shortened by 2 bases and J by 6 bases, with 8 bases between the two germline ends. From germline, CDR1 is MNHEY and CDR2 SMNVEV (reference sequence). This CDR3 contains 13 residues. The chain's CDR3 is CASSLGGIQPQHF. CDR3 coding DNA: TGTGCCAGCAGTTTAGGAGGGATTCAGCCCCAGCATTTT.

This clonotype was detected only once. A single base separates this from a much larger clone, so it may be a read error. The rearrangement uses TRBV12-3 or TRBV12-4 and TRBJ2-5; TRBD1 matches 7 bases. CDR3 size: 13 residues. The CDR3 bases are TGTGTCAGCACTAGGGGGCCAAAAGAGACCCAGTACTTC. Translation gives CVSTRGPKETQYF.

Ten or more counts support this clonotype. V gene TRBV7-8 combines with J gene TRBJ2-4, with D unclear. Germline V lookup: CDR1 SGHVS, CDR2 FQNEAQ. The CDR3 length is 12 residues. V was trimmed by 5 bases and J by 8 bases, leaving 10 bases between them. In DNA form, the CDR3 reads TGTGCCAGCAGCCCGACCCGGGACATTCAGTACTTC. Translated: CASSPTRDIQYF. The full variable domain, rest sourced from reference TRBV7-8 and TRBJ2-4, is GAGVSQSPRYKVAKRGQDVALRCDPISGHVSLFWYQQALGQGPEFLTYFQNEAQLDKSGLPSDRFFAERPEGSVSTLKIQRTQQEDSAVYLCASSPTRDIQYFGAGTRLSVL.

The sample holds many counts of this clonotype. V and J are TRBV24-1 and TRBJ2-4; 7 bases line up with TRBD1. The J segment lost 8 bases and the V segment lost 3 bases, leaving 15 bases of the junction unmatched. This CDR3 contains 17 residues. The germline CDR1 and CDR2 sequences are KGHDR and SFDVKD. This CDR3 reads CATSDPHRGESEDIQYF. CDR3 sequence (DNA): TGTGCCACCAGTGATCCCCACAGGGGCGAGTCAGAGGACATTCAGTACTTC.

Many counts were recorded for this clonotype. This chain connects TRBV20-1 to TRBJ2-1; no clear D. Germline V gene sequence: CDR1 DFQATT, CDR2 SNEGSKA (reference sequence). This CDR3 has 11 amino acids. V lost 3 bases and J 5 bases, leaving 5 bases between the germline ends. DNA of the CDR3: TGCAGTGCTAGTGGGGACAATGAGCAGTTCTTC. Residues: CSASGDNEQFF.

The sample holds a few counts of this clonotype. The chain uses TRBV7-9 and TRBJ2-4; D call uncertain. V was shortened by 5 bases and J by 0 bases, with 14 bases between the two germline ends. The CDR3 spans 16 residues. Germline V CDR1 and CDR2: SEHNR, FQNEAQ (reference sequence). In DNA form, the CDR3 reads TGTGCCAGCAGCCCCCGGGCTTCGTTAGCCAAAAACATTCAGTACTTC. Its protein is CASSPRASLAKNIQYF.

This clonotype was picked up many times. The rearrangement links TRBV6-2 or TRBV6-3 to TRBJ2-7; TRBD1 might be the D (6 bases). From germline, CDR1 is MNHEY and CDR2 SVGEGT. The CDR3 has 15 residues. Trimming took 6 bases from V and 1 from J, leaving 16 bases between them. The CDR3 nucleotides are TGTGCCAGCAGCTCCGACAGGAGACTTTCCTACGAGCAGTACGTC. Translation: CASSSDRRLSYEQYV.

This clonotype was detected ten times or more. The V gene is TRBV7-2, the J gene TRBJ2-7, with TRBD2 matching 8 bases. V lost 5 bases and J lost 0; bases outside the gene matches: 6. This CDR3 has 15 amino acids. Germline-derived CDR1 and CDR2 are SGHTA and FQGNSA. As DNA, the CDR3 is TGTGCCAGCAGCCCAAAAGCGGGGGTCTCCTACGAGCAGTACGTC. This translates into CASSPKAGVSYEQYV.

This clonotype was seen more than once but under ten times. The V call is TRBV5-4, the J call TRBJ2-2, with 9 bases matching TRBD1. Germline V CDR1 and CDR2: SGHNT, YYREEE (reference sequence). The length of the CDR3 is 16 residues. Trimming removed 0 bases from V and 8 bases from J; junction bases left unmatched: 8. The CDR3 spells CASSLVTGQGTGELFF. The CDR3 region has the DNA TGTGCCAGCAGCTTGGTAACGGGACAGGGAACGGGGGAGCTGTTTTTT.

This clonotype has ten or more counts. The chain couples TRBV5-4 to TRBJ1-4; 10 nucleotides agree with TRBD1. The germline V gene encodes CDR1 SGHNT and CDR2 YYREEE (reference sequence). Trimming cost V 5 bases and J 6 bases; bases outside gene matches: 4. The CDR3 is made up of 14 amino acids. This CDR3 reads CASRPDRGDEKLFF. The CDR3 coding sequence is TGTGCCAGCAGACCGGACAGGGGGGATGAAAAACTGTTTTTT.